The 19 T cell receptor beta chains below were found in one sample sequenced in a study of T cells in Graves' hyperthyroidism and ophthalmopathy. Amplification of TCR beta CDR3 regions was performed using RNA transcripts as template. Carried out on the TCR CDR3, a first-round RT-PCR used the HTBI primer set. Each CDR3 protein is one row after TCRdb ran MiXCR on the multiplex PCR reads. The sample holds 250,000 to 300,000 distinct CDR3 sequences, about a sixth seen once. The sample comprised blood. The receptors were gathered from a woman aged 55-75 years with Graves' ophthalmopathy.

The chain combines TRBV5-1 with TRBJ1-2, with D unresolved. Trimming pared 1 base from V and 2 bases from J, leaving 12 bases between. The CDR3 runs to 15 residues. Germline CDR1 and CDR2: SGHRS and YFSETQ. The DNA for the CDR3 is TGCGCCAGCAGCTTGTTATGGGCGGCGAACTATGGCTACACCTTC. Translating gives CASSLLWAANYGYTF.

Ten or more counts support this clonotype. This chain links TRBV7-8 with TRBJ1-1; no reliable D call. The CDR3 runs 13 residues. CDR1 and CDR2 from the germline V gene are SGHVS and FQNEAQ. Trimming removed 2 bases at V and 4 bases at J, with 8 bases between. Written as DNA, the CDR3 is TGTGCCAGCAGCTTACTGGCGGGCACTGAAGCTTTCTTT. It encodes CASSLLAGTEAFF.

The chain couples TRBV19 to TRBJ1-2; 7 positions match TRBD1. This CDR3 is built from 17 residues. Germline V gene data show CDR1 as LNHDA and CDR2 as SQIVND (reference sequence). The trim removed 1 base at V and 2 bases at J, leaving 10 bases unmatched. This CDR3 reads CASSIALWTGANYGYTF. The CDR3, as DNA: TGTGCCAGTAGTATAGCCCTTTGGACAGGTGCAAACTATGGCTACACCTTC.

This clonotype was counted at least ten times. CDR3 DNA sequence: TGTGCCAGCAGTTTTGCGGCACGCTTAAACACTGAAGCTTTCTTT. Translated: CASSFAARLNTEAFF. This chain joins TRBV6-1 and TRBJ1-1; D is unresolved. Trimming cost V 5 bases and J 2 bases, with 15 bases left between them. This CDR3 spans 15 amino acids. The germline CDR1 and CDR2 sequences are MNHNS and SASEGT.

With regard to this clonotype: A much larger clone is a single base away; this may be a read error. The chain joins TRBV2 to TRBJ2-1; D remains unclear. The CDR3 totals 16 residues. Trimming stripped 6 bases from V and 8 bases from J, with 23 bases between. Germline V gene sequence: CDR1 SNHLY, CDR2 FYNNEI. CDR3 residues: CASSDLAGPFNDEQFF. Written as DNA, the CDR3 is TGTGCCAGCAGCGACCTGGCCGGTCCTTTTAACGATGAGCAGTTCTTC. The full variable domain, with the rest looked up from reference TRBV2 and TRBJ2-1, is EPEVTQTPSHQVTQMGQEVILRCVPISNHLYFYWYRQILGQKVEFLVSFYNNEISEKSEIFDDQFSVERPDGSNFTLKIRSTKLEDSAMYFCASSDLAGPFNDEQFFGPGTRLTVL.

The chain carries TRBV20-1 and TRBJ1-2; 10 bases agree with TRBD1. The germline gives CDR1 DFQATT, CDR2 SNEGSKA (reference sequence). This CDR3 spans 13 amino acids. Unmatched junction bases numbered 4, after V lost 5 bases and J lost 4 bases. The DNA for the CDR3 is TGCAGTGCTTGGGACAGGGGAACCTATGGCTACACCTTC. It yields the protein CSAWDRGTYGYTF.

The chain joins TRBV28 to TRBJ2-7; the D gene is possibly TRBD1 (5 bases). From germline, CDR1 is MDHEN and CDR2 SYDVKM. The V and J ends lost 0 bases and 6 bases respectively, with 12 bases between them. The CDR3 totals 14 residues. In DNA form, the CDR3 reads TGTGCCAGCAGTTTATGGAGGCAGCAGGGCGAGCAGTACTTC. It specifies CASSLWRQQGEQYF.

This clonotype was observed at least ten times. The rearrangement uses TRBV27 and TRBJ1-2; 8 bases agree with TRBD1. There are 15 residues in the CDR3. Germline V lookup: CDR1 MNHEY, CDR2 SMNVEV (reference sequence). J was trimmed by 4 bases and V by 0 bases; bases with no gene match: 4. CDR3 nucleotides: TGTGCCAGCAGTTTATCCCCACAGGGGGGCTATGGCTACACCTTC. It codes for CASSLSPQGGYGYTF.

V and J are TRBV12-3 or TRBV12-4 and TRBJ2-2; weak D call: TRBD2 (5 bases). V lost 2 bases and J 7 bases, leaving 8 bases between the germline ends. This CDR3 region has 13 residues. CDR3 loop: CASSLSGSGELFF. The CDR3 nucleotides are TGTGCCAGCAGTTTATCGGGGAGCGGGGAGCTGTTTTTT.

V usage is TRBV6-2 or TRBV6-3 and J usage is TRBJ1-4; no definite D call. The germline V and J ends were trimmed by 0 bases and 4 bases, with 12 bases remaining between them. Germline CDR1 MNHEY, CDR2 SVGEGT. The CDR3 covers 16 residues. The CDR3 bases are TGTGCCAGCAGTTACTCGAACAGCGGTGGTAATGAAAAACTGTTTTTT. Its translation is CASSYSNSGGNEKLFF.

The V and J genes are TRBV9 and TRBJ2-5, with TRBD2 identical over 7 bases. The CDR3 is 16 residues long. Germline assignment: CDR1 SGDLS and CDR2 YYNGEE. Trimming removed 4 bases from V and 5 bases from J; junction bases left unmatched: 14. The CDR3 loop reads CASSPLVAGEWETQYF. CDR3 DNA sequence: TGTGCCAGCAGCCCCCTAGTCGCGGGGGAGTGGGAGACCCAGTACTTC.

This clonotype came up once. V gene TRBV2 combines with J gene TRBJ2-7, with 8 positions matching TRBD2. Trimming took 8 bases from V and 7 from J; bases not matched to a gene: 7. The germline CDR1 and CDR2 sequences are SNHLY and FYNNEI. The CDR3 contains 12 residues. For the CDR3, the DNA is TGTGCCAGCTCAGCGGGAGTGGCTGAGCAGTACTTC. Protein: CASSAGVAEQYF.

V and J are TRBV10-2 and TRBJ2-5, with D perhaps assigned TRBD1 or TRBD2 (5 bases each). From germline, CDR1 is WSHSY and CDR2 SAAADI. The CDR3 covers 14 residues. The V and J ends lost 6 bases and 0 bases respectively, with 11 bases between them. The CDR3 spells CASRLGPYQETQYF. The CDR3 DNA is TGCGCCAGCAGGCTGGGACCCTACCAAGAGACCCAGTACTTC.

This clonotype came up many times. This chain links TRBV28 with TRBJ1-6; D might be TRBD1 (5 bases). V lost 6 bases, J lost 0 bases, and 12 bases lay in between. In germline, CDR1 is MDHEN, CDR2 SYDVKM. The CDR3 length is 16 residues. Here the CDR3 DNA reads TGTGCCAGCAGCGTCAGGGCCAGCTCCTATAATTCACCCCTCCACTTT. Translating gives CASSVRASSYNSPLHF.

This chain joins TRBV3-1 and TRBJ1-5; 9 bases map to TRBD1. CDR1 LGHDT and CDR2 YNNKEL come from the germline V gene (reference sequence). The CDR3 runs to 15 residues. The V and J ends lost 4 bases and 7 bases, in that order; junction bases with no gene match: 8. The CDR3 spells CASSLRGDRAQPQHF. CDR3 DNA: TGTGCCAGCAGCCTCCGGGGGGACAGGGCCCAGCCCCAGCATTTT.

The chain couples TRBV12-3 or TRBV12-4 to TRBJ2-1; D is uncertain. The CDR3 runs 14 residues. Deletions cut 7 bases from V and 1 base from J, with 11 bases between. The CDR3, as DNA: TGTGCCAGCATCTACCTTGGGTCCTACAATGAGCAGTTCTTC. The encoded protein is CASIYLGSYNEQFF.

At least ten counts were recorded for this clonotype. V is TRBV7-2 and J is TRBJ1-5; unclear D gene. The CDR3 loop spans 14 amino acids. Germline CDR1 and CDR2: SGHTA and FQGNSA. Trimming took off 5 bases at V and 4 bases at J, with 12 bases between the two ends. Here the CDR3 reads CASSARRANQPQHF. The CDR3 nucleotides are TGTGCCAGCAGCGCCCGTCGAGCTAATCAGCCCCAGCATTTT.

V is TRBV4-3 and J is TRBJ2-2, with D tentatively TRBD2 (5 bases). Germline CDR1 reads LGHNA; CDR2 reads YSLEER. The length of the CDR3 is 15 residues. V gave up 5 bases and J gave up 3 bases, with 13 bases separating them. CDR3 DNA sequence: TGCGCCAGCAGCTGGGCGAGGACTGACACCGGGGAGCTGTTTTTT. Encoded protein: CASSWARTDTGELFF.

This clonotype was found many times. V is TRBV7-9 and J is TRBJ1-1; D gene unclear. The CDR3 runs to 13 residues. In germline, CDR1 is SEHNR, CDR2 FQNEAQ (reference sequence). Between the trimmed V and J ends, which lost 1 base and 7 bases, there was a span of 10 bases. DNA of the CDR3: TGTGCCAGCAGCTTAGGAGGCAGTAATGAAGCTTTCTTT. Its protein is CASSLGGSNEAFF. The whole variable domain, remainder taken from reference TRBV7-9 and TRBJ1-1, is DTGVSQNPRHKITKRGQNVTFRCDPISEHNRLYWYRQTLGQGPEFLTYFQNEAQLEKSRLLSDRFSAERPKGSFSTLEIQRTEQGDSAMYLCASSLGGSNEAFFGQGTRLTVV.